These 26 T cell receptor beta chains share one sample of origin, sequenced in a study of blood T cell repertoires in COVID-19 (TCRdb year 2020). Library preparation was by the immunoSEQ multiplex PCR assay. TCRdb carries this immuneACCESS record with in-frame sequences only. Its versions omit some clonotypes, under half of them owing to an unresolved V gene in the studies checked, with the rest unexplained. The sample records fewer than 80,000 clones, 88% of which are singletons. The ten most abundant clones make up roughly a fifth of the sample. The source material was peripheral blood. Receptors were obtained from a human donor in a cohort sampled during active COVID-19.

The rearrangement links TRBV11-2 to TRBJ2-1; weak D call: TRBD2 (7 bases). The germline V and J ends were trimmed by 1 base and 6 bases, with 16 bases remaining between them. Germline assignment: CDR1 SGHAT and CDR2 FQNNGV. This CDR3 spans 16 amino acids. The CDR3 spells CASSLVGAGVANEQFF. The CDR3 DNA follows: TGTGCCAGCAGCTTAGTGGGGGCGGGAGTTGCCAATGAGCAGTTCTTC.

The chain combines TRBV11-2 with TRBJ1-1; D remains unclear. The CDR3 runs to 13 residues. Trimming took 4 bases from V and 4 from J, leaving 10 bases between them. The germline CDR1 and CDR2 sequences are SGHAT and FQNNGV. For the CDR3, the DNA is TGTGCCAGCAGCTATACACGGGGCACTGAAGCTTTCTTT. Its protein product is CASSYTRGTEAFF.

V is TRBV11-3 and J is TRBJ2-2; 7 nucleotides line up with TRBD1. The V and J ends lost 5 bases and 9 bases, in that order; junction bases with no gene match: 6. The CDR3 sequence is 13 residues long. Germline V lookup: CDR1 SGHNT, CDR2 YENEEA. Here the CDR3 DNA reads TGTGCCAGCAGCCAACGGACAGGAAGGGAGCTGTTTTTT. This sequence encodes CASSQRTGRELFF.

The V call is TRBV28, the J call TRBJ1-2; no firm D call. CDR1 MDHEN and CDR2 SYDVKM come from the germline V gene. The CDR3 consists of 12 residues. Trimming took 5 bases from V and 2 from J, leaving 6 bases between them. For the CDR3, the DNA is TGTGCCAGCAGTCCACACAACTATGGCTACACCTTC. Residues: CASSPHNYGYTF.

J is TRBJ2-2 and V is TRBV7-2; 11 bases are a match to TRBD2. V shed 5 bases and J 5 bases; nucleotides not matched to a gene: 4. The germline CDR1 and CDR2 sequences are SGHTA and FQGNSA. The CDR3 totals 15 residues. CDR3 sequence reads: CASSPGLADTGELFF. CDR3 DNA sequence: TGTGCCAGCAGCCCGGGACTAGCGGATACCGGGGAGCTGTTTTTT.

This rearrangement joins TRBV2 to TRBJ1-5; 7 bases agree with TRBD1. Germline CDR1 and CDR2: SNHLY and FYNNEI. The CDR3 spans 15 residues. J lost 1 base, V lost 4 bases, and 4 bases had no gene match. The DNA of the CDR3 is TGTGCCAGCAGTGGACAGGGACGAAGCAATCAGCCCCAGCATTTT. It translates to CASSGQGRSNQPQHF.

The J gene is TRBJ2-1, the V gene TRBV4-1, with 13 nucleotides matching TRBD2. CDR1 and CDR2 (germline): MGHRA, YSYEKL. After removal of 3 bases from V and 8 bases from J, the junction contained 13 bases not matched to a gene. The CDR3 is 18 amino acids. The CDR3 DNA reads TGCGCCAGCAGCCAGCAATCGGCGGGACTAGCGGGATTGGATGAGCAGTTCTTC. It translates to CASSQQSAGLAGLDEQFF.

This chain connects TRBV2 to TRBJ1-2, with 10 bases fitting TRBD1. The CDR3 sequence is 15 residues long. Trimming removed 4 bases from V and 6 bases from J; junction bases left unmatched: 8. Germline V gene sequence: CDR1 SNHLY, CDR2 FYNNEI. The CDR3 loop reads CASSVTGTGEDGYTF. CDR3 in DNA: TGTGCCAGCAGTGTAACCGGGACAGGGGAGGATGGCTACACCTTC.

The chain links TRBV14 to TRBJ2-7; 12 nucleotides line up with TRBD1. V lost 4 bases, J lost 3 bases, and 7 bases stayed unmatched. This CDR3 comprises 16 residues. CDR1 is SGHDN and CDR2 is FVKESK in the germline V gene. DNA of the CDR3: TGTGCCAGCAGCCGACCGGGACAGGGGGCTCACTACGAGCAGTACTTC. Residues: CASSRPGQGAHYEQYF.

The J gene is TRBJ2-5, the V gene TRBV6-2 or TRBV6-3, with D possibly TRBD2 on 5 matching bases. Trimming removed 5 bases from V and 3 bases from J, with 7 bases in between. CDR1 is MNHEY, CDR2 SVGEGT, per germline. The CDR3 loop spans 12 amino acids. CDR3 protein: CASSGGEETQYF. The CDR3 coding sequence is TGTGCCAGCAGTGGAGGTGAAGAGACCCAGTACTTC.

This clone has just one count. The chain recombines TRBV5-6 with TRBJ2-7; 7 nucleotides agree with TRBD1. There are 15 residues in the CDR3. The V and J ends lost 4 bases and 0 bases, in that order; junction bases with no gene match: 7. The germline gives CDR1 SGHDT, CDR2 YYEEEE. CDR3 in amino acids: CASSPQGPSSYEQYF. DNA for the CDR3: TGTGCCAGCAGCCCACAGGGGCCCAGCTCCTACGAGCAGTACTTC.

This sequence joins TRBV12-3 or TRBV12-4 and TRBJ1-2; a weak D match, TRBD1 (6 bases). CDR3 size: 13 residues. V gave up 4 bases and J gave up 6 bases, with 12 bases separating them. The CDR3 DNA reads as TGTGCCAGCAGTTACACAGGGTTGAATGGCTACACCTTC. The encoded protein is CASSYTGLNGYTF.

This clone was recorded a few times. V and J are TRBV5-4 and TRBJ2-3; D perhaps matches TRBD2 (6 bases). The CDR3 has 14 residues. V dropped 1 base and J dropped 4 bases, with 10 bases sitting between them. Germline assignment: CDR1 SGHNT and CDR2 YYREEE (reference sequence). The CDR3 coding sequence is TGTGCCAGCAGCTTGAACCCGGGGGCAGATACGCAGTATTTT. Translated, it gives CASSLNPGADTQYF.

The chain joins TRBV5-1 to TRBJ2-3; D uncertain. This CDR3 comprises 15 residues. Germline V gene data show CDR1 as SGHRS and CDR2 as YFSETQ. Trimming pared 2 bases from V and 1 base from J, leaving 11 bases between. The CDR3 nucleotides read TGCGCCAGCAGCTTCGGCCTCGAGGGCACAGATACGCAGTATTTT. Amino acid sequence: CASSFGLEGTDTQYF. The variable domain in full, completed from reference TRBV5-1 and TRBJ2-3, reads KAGVTQTPRYLIKTRGQQVTLSCSPISGHRSVSWYQQTPGQGLQFLFEYFSETQRNKGNFPGRFSGRQFSNSRSEMNVSTLELGDSALYLCASSFGLEGTDTQYFGPGTRLTVL.

The V gene is TRBV11-2, the J gene TRBJ2-1; D ambiguous. The CDR3 totals 15 residues. CDR1 SGHAT and CDR2 FQNNGV come from the germline V gene. V was trimmed by 1 base and J by 8 bases, leaving 15 bases between them. The chain's CDR3 is CASSLVHSPLYEQFF. CDR3 nucleotide sequence: TGTGCCAGCAGCTTAGTTCACTCCCCCTTGTATGAGCAGTTCTTC. Full variable domain (rest looked up from reference TRBV11-2 and TRBJ2-1): EAGVAQSPRYKIIEKRQSVAFWCNPISGHATLYWYQQILGQGPKLLIQFQNNGVVDDSQLPKDRFSAERLKGVDSTLKIQPAKLEDSAVYLCASSLVHSPLYEQFFGPGTRLTVL.

The chain carries TRBV2 and TRBJ1-5; D not resolved. There are 12 residues in the CDR3. V lost 6 bases and J lost 5, with 8 bases in between. Germline V gives CDR1 SNHLY, CDR2 FYNNEI. The DNA for the CDR3 is TGTGCCAGCAGGGCAGAAGATCAGCCCCAGCATTTT. As protein: CASRAEDQPQHF.

The chain employs TRBV24-1 and TRBJ1-2, with TRBD1 matching over 12 bases. The CDR3 is made up of 17 amino acids. Germline CDR1 and CDR2: KGHDR and SFDVKD. Trimming cost V 2 bases and J 4 bases; bases outside gene matches: 7. The CDR3 sequence: CATSDSGQGARGYGYTF. The CDR3 DNA is TGTGCCACCAGTGATTCGGGACAGGGGGCAAGGGGCTATGGCTACACCTTC.

The genes are TRBV13 and TRBJ2-7; unclear D gene. There are 13 residues in the CDR3. Trimming stripped 4 bases from V and 0 bases from J, with 7 bases between. CDR1 PRHDT and CDR2 FYEKMQ come from the germline V gene (reference sequence). CDR3: CASSSYGSYEQYF. In nucleotides, the CDR3 is TGTGCCAGCAGCTCCTACGGCTCCTACGAGCAGTACTTC.

This clone was picked up one time. This chain joins TRBV7-8 and TRBJ2-7; 7 bases align to TRBD2. In germline, CDR1 is SGHVS, CDR2 FQNEAQ. The CDR3 has 12 amino acids. V lost 8 bases, J lost 6 bases, and 7 bases stayed unmatched. The CDR3 coding sequence is TGTGCCAGCGGGTTAACGGGGGGCGAGCAGTACTTC. This translates into CASGLTGGEQYF. Variable domain in full (rest from reference TRBV7-8 and TRBJ2-7): GAGVSQSPRYKVAKRGQDVALRCDPISGHVSLFWYQQALGQGPEFLTYFQNEAQLDKSGLPSDRFFAERPEGSVSTLKIQRTQQEDSAVYLCASGLTGGEQYFGPGTRLTVT.

This clone was picked up one time. The chain employs TRBV6-5 and TRBJ1-3; D ambiguous. Germline V CDR1 and CDR2: MNHEY, SVGAGI. Trimming shortened V by 10 bases and J by 4 bases, and 8 bases separated the two germline ends. The CDR3 has 11 amino acids. The CDR3 here is CATLSGNTIYF. DNA for the CDR3: TGTGCCACCTTATCCGGAAACACCATATATTTT.

The chain carries TRBV25-1 and TRBJ2-7; TRBD2 matches 8 bases. The V gene end was trimmed by 5 bases and the J gene end by 3 bases; junction bases not matched to a gene: 6. Germline V CDR1 and CDR2: MGHDK, SYGVNS. This CDR3 region has 14 residues. As DNA, the CDR3 is TGTGCCAGCAGTAGGCGGGGGGTCTTCTACGAGCAGTACTTC. This gives the protein CASSRRGVFYEQYF.

This chain uses TRBV28 with TRBJ1-1, with 7 positions matching TRBD1. The ends lost 0 bases at V and 1 base at J; junction bases unmatched: 5. Germline-derived CDR1 and CDR2 are MDHEN and SYDVKM. The CDR3 spans 16 residues. Here the CDR3 DNA reads TGTGCCAGCAGTTTATGGAGGGGGCTGGGGAACACTGAAGCTTTCTTT. Residues: CASSLWRGLGNTEAFF.

The rearrangement joins TRBV4-1 to TRBJ2-5; 9 bases line up with TRBD2. Germline V CDR1 and CDR2: MGHRA, YSYEKL. CDR3 length: 18 amino acids. V trimming: 1 base; J trimming: 4 bases; junction bases outside the gene matches: 13. CDR3 loop: CASSQGGSGRILRETQYF. The CDR3 DNA follows: TGCGCCAGCAGCCAAGGGGGTAGCGGGAGAATATTGCGAGAGACCCAGTACTTC.

The chain couples TRBV2 to TRBJ2-3; D gene uncertain. Germline V gives CDR1 SNHLY, CDR2 FYNNEI. The CDR3 is made up of 15 amino acids. V was shortened by 6 bases and J by 2 bases, with 15 bases between the two germline ends. The CDR3 sequence is CASSYSLTLTDTQYF. DNA for the CDR3: TGTGCCAGCAGCTATTCACTAACCCTCACAGATACGCAGTATTTT.

This rearrangement joins TRBV6-2 or TRBV6-3 to TRBJ2-7; 13 nucleotides align to TRBD2. The CDR3 has 20 residues. The V segment lost 3 bases and the J segment 1 base; nucleotides outside the gene matches: 15. Germline-derived CDR1 and CDR2 are MNHEY and SVGEGT. The CDR3 reads CASSYTRTGLAGEGSYEQYF. CDR3 nucleotide sequence: TGTGCCAGCAGTTATACCCGAACCGGACTAGCGGGAGAGGGGTCCTACGAGCAGTACTTC.

V is TRBV7-2 and J is TRBJ2-2; no firm D call. With 3 bases removed from V and 9 bases from J, the gap between germline ends came to 14 bases. Looked up from germline, CDR1 is SGHTA and CDR2 is FQGNSA. The CDR3 is made up of 14 amino acids. In nucleotides, the CDR3 is TGTGCCAGCAGCTTCCCCCCTTTCACAAGGGAGCTGTTTTTT. Protein sequence: CASSFPPFTRELFF.